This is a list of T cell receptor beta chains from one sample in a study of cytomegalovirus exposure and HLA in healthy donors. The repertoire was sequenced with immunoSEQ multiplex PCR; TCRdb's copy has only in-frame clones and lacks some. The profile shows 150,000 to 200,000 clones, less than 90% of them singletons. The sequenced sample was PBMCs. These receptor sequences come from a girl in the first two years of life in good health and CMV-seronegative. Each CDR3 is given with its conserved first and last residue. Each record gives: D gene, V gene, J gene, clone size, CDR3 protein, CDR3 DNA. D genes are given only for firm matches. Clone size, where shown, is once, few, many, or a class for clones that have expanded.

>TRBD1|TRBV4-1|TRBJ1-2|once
CASSQRIRDRNDGYTF
TGCGCCAGCAGCCAAAGGATCCGGGACAGGAACGATGGCTACACCTTC
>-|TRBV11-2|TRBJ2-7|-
CASSLAGTYEQYF
TGTGCCAGCAGCTTAGCCGGGACCTACGAGCAGTACTTC
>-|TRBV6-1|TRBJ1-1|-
CASSTRNTEAFF
TGTGCCAGCAGCACAAGGAACACTGAAGCTTTCTTT
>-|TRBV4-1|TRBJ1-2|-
CASSQDRTGNYGYTF
TGCGCCAGCAGCCAAGATCGTACAGGCAACTATGGCTACACCTTC
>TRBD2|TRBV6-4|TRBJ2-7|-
CASRITSGSYEQYF
TGTGCCAGCAGGATTACTAGCGGGAGCTACGAGCAGTACTTC
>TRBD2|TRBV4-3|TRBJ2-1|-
CASSQVSVWTSSAYNEQFF
TGCGCCAGCAGCCAAGTTTCAGTTTGGACTAGTTCGGCCTACAATGAGCAGTTCTTC
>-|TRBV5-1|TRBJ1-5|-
CASSISGYSNQPQHF
TGCGCCAGCAGCATATCAGGGTATAGCAATCAGCCCCAGCATTTT
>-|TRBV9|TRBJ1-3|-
CASSVSGHLDSGNTIYF
TGTGCCAGCAGCGTGTCGGGACACCTCGACTCTGGAAACACCATATATTTT
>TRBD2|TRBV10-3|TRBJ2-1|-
CAISVERGNEQFF
TGTGCCATCAGTGTGGAGCGGGGCAATGAGCAGTTCTTC
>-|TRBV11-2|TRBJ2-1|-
CASSPSGAGGYNEQFF
TGTGCCAGCAGCCCCTCGGGGGCAGGGGGCTACAATGAGCAGTTCTTC
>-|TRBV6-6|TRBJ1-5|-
CASSRQDSNQPQHF
TGTGCCAGCAGTCGACAGGATAGCAATCAGCCCCAGCATTTT
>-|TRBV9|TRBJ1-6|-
CASSVVSDSESPLHF
TGTGCCAGCAGCGTAGTCTCGGACAGCGAATCACCCCTCCACTTT
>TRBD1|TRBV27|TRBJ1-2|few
CASSLRRNQGGYGYTF
TGTGCCAGCAGTTTACGGAGGAATCAGGGGGGCTATGGCTACACCTTC
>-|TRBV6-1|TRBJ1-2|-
CASSEATGNYGYAF
TGTGCCAGCAGTGAAGCCACGGGTAACTATGGCTACGCCTTC
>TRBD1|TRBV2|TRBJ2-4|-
CASSASGQGEDLAKNIQYF
TGTGCCAGCAGTGCCTCCGGACAGGGCGAGGACTTGGCCAAAAACATTCAGTACTTC
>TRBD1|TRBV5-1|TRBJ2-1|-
CASSLWTGGNEQFF
TGCGCCAGCAGCTTGTGGACAGGGGGCAATGAGCAGTTCTTC
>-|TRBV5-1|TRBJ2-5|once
CASSLGGEETQYF
TGCGCCAGCAGCTTGGGAGGAGAAGAGACCCAGTACTTC
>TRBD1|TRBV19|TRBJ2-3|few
CASSIGTGGLTDTQYF
TGTGCCAGTAGTATCGGGACAGGGGGTTTGACAGATACGCAGTATTTT
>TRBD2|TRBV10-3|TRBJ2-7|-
CAISDGGTSGTIKNHEQYF
TGTGCCATCAGTGATGGCGGGACTAGCGGGACCATTAAGAACCACGAGCAGTACTTC
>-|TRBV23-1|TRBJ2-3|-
CASHGVPDTQYF
TGCGCCAGCCACGGAGTACCAGATACGCAGTATTTT
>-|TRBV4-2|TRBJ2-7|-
CASSQDPHAEQYF
TGTGCCAGCAGCCAAGACCCCCACGCCGAGCAGTACTTC
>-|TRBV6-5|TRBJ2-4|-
CASASRALAKNIQYF
TGTGCCAGCGCCTCACGAGCCCTAGCCAAAAACATTCAGTACTTC
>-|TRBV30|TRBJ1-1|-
CAWSVAKNTEAFF
TGTGCCTGGAGTGTAGCCAAGAACACTGAAGCTTTCTTT
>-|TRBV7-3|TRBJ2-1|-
CASSLAPTGFNEQFF
TGTGCCAGCAGCTTAGCCCCAACAGGGTTCAATGAGCAGTTCTTC
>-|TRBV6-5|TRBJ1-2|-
CASSPQGNYGYTF
TGTGCCAGCAGTCCCCAGGGGAACTATGGCTACACCTTC
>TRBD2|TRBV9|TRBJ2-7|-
CASSVGTSDTYEQYF
TGTGCCAGCAGCGTAGGTACTAGCGACACCTACGAGCAGTACTTC
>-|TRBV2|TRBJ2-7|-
CASLPNRDVYEQYF
TGTGCCAGCCTTCCTAACAGGGATGTCTACGAGCAGTACTTC
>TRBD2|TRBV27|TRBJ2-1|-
CASGSSGASYNEQFF
TGTGCCAGCGGATCTAGCGGGGCCTCCTACAATGAGCAGTTCTTC
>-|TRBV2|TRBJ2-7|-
CASSNTGTTSYEQYF
TGTGCCAGCAGTAACACCGGGACAACCTCCTACGAGCAGTACTTT
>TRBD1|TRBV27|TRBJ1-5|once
CASSWDRGQPQHF
TGTGCCAGCAGTTGGGACAGGGGACAGCCCCAGCATTTT
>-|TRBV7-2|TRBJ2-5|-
CASSLVVQETQYF
TGTGCCAGCAGCTTAGTAGTTCAAGAGACCCAGTACTTC
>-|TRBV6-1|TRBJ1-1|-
CASSDSSTEAFF
TGTGCCAGCAGTGATAGCTCCACTGAAGCTTTCTTT
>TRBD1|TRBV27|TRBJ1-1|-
CASMPQGAHTEAFF
TGTGCCAGCATGCCACAGGGGGCCCACACTGAAGCTTTCTTT
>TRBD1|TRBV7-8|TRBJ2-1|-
CASSLRTGTGFSEQFF
TGTGCCAGCAGCTTAAGAACCGGGACAGGGTTTAGCGAGCAGTTCTTC
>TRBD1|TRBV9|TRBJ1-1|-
CASKRQGGGAGEAFF
TGTGCCAGCAAACGACAGGGAGGCGGAGCGGGTGAAGCTTTCTTT
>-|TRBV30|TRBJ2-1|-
CAWQPASSYNEQFF
TGTGCCTGGCAACCAGCGAGCTCCTACAATGAGCAGTTCTTC
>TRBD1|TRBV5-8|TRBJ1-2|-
CASSQNRGDGYTF
TGTGCCAGCAGCCAAAACAGGGGAGATGGCTACACCTTC
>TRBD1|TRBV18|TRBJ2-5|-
CASSPTGSGETQYF
TGTGCCAGCTCACCGACAGGGTCTGGTGAGACCCAGTACTTC
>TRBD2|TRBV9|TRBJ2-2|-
CASNSGRATGELFF
TGTGCCAGCAACAGCGGGAGAGCCACCGGGGAGCTGTTTTTT
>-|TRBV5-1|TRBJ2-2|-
CASSPGSPDFTGELFF
TGCGCCAGCAGCCCGGGTTCCCCCGATTTCACCGGGGAGCTGTTTTTT
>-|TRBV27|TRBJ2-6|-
CASSSVRRLRSGANVLTF
TGTGCCAGCAGTTCCGTGCGCAGGCTCCGCTCTGGGGCCAACGTCCTGACTTTC